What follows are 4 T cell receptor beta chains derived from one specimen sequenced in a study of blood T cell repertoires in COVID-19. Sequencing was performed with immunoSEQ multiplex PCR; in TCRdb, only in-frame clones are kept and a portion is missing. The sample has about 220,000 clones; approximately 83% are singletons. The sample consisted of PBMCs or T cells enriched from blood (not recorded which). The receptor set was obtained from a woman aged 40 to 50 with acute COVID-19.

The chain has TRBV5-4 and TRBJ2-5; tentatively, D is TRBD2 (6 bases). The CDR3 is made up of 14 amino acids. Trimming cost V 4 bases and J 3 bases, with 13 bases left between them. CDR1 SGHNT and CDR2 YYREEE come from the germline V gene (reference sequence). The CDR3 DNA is TGTGCCAGCAGCCCCGGACTACAAAAAGAGACCCAGTACTTC. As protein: CASSPGLQKETQYF.

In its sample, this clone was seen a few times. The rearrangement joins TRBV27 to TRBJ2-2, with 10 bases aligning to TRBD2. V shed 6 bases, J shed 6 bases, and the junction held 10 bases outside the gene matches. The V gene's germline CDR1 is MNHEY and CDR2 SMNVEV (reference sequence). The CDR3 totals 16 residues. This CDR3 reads CASSSPSGSLSGELFF. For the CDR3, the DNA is TGTGCCAGCAGCTCCCCTAGCGGGAGTTTATCCGGGGAGCTGTTTTTT.

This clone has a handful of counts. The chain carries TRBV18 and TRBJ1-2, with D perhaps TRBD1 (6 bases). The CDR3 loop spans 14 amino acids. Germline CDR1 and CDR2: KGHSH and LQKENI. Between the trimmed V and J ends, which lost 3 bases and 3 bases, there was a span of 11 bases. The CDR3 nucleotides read TGTGCCAGCTCACCCCCCGGGACACACTATGGCTACACCTTC. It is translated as CASSPPGTHYGYTF.

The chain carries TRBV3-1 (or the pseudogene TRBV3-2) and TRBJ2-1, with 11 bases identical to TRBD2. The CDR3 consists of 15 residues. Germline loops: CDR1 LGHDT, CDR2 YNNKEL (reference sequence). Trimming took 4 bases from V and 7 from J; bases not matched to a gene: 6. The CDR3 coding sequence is TGTGCCAGCAGCCCAGACCGACTAGCGGGGAATGAGCAGTTCTTC. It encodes CASSPDRLAGNEQFF.